This TCR beta chain came from a study of regulatory T cells in long-lasting Graves disease. According to the study, TCR beta libraries were built with iRepertoire HTBI primers and CDR3-region Arm-PCR. TCRdb re-called the multiplex PCR reads through MiXCR, storing one row per CDR3 protein. Seen here are about 530,000 distinct CDR3 sequences, about 16% observed once, and the top ten hold roughly 25%. Trimming removed 1 base at V and 4 bases at J, with 7 bases between. Germline CDR1 reads MNHNS; CDR2 reads SASEGT. CDR3 size: 13 residues. The time point here: newly diagnosed GD, antithyroid drugs for less than 3 months. PBMC-extracted RNA yielded the TCR library. These data were also reused for a study on T cells in Graves' hyperthyroidism and ophthalmopathy. That source reports: First-round RT-PCR targeting the TCR CDR3 was performed with the HTBI primer set.

This material consisted of peripheral blood mononuclear cells (PBMCs), taken at new diagnosis, from a patient treated with antithyroid drugs. This rearrangement joins TRBV6-1 to TRBJ1-2; no clear D. The TCR sequence derives from a woman between 40 and 65 years old with Graves disease. In nucleotides, the CDR3 is TGTGCCAGCAGTGAAGACAGATTCTATGGCTACACCTTC. This translates into CASSEDRFYGYTF.